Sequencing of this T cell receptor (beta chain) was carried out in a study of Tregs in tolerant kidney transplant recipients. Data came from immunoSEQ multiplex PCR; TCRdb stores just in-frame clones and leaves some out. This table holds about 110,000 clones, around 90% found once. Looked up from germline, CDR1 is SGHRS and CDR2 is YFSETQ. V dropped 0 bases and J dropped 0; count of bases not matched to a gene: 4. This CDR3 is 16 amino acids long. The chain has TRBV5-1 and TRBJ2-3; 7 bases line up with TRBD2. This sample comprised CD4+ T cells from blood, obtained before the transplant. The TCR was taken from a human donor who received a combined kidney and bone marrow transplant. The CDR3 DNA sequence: TGCGCCAGCAGCTTGGCGGGGGGAGGGAGCACAGATACGCAGTATTTT. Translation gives CASSLAGGGSTDTQYF.